Listed below are T cell receptor beta chains from one sample, sequenced in a study of shared clonotypes between healthy human individuals. Profiling relied on immunoSEQ multiplex PCR, and the TCRdb table lists in-frame clones only, not all of them. The sample includes around 1 million clones, around three quarters of them seen just once. Sequencing used memory CD4+ T cells sorted from blood. Receptors were obtained from a man between 18 and 29 years old in good health. The CDR3 runs from the conserved cysteine through the conserved F or W. Each record gives: V gene, clone size, D gene, J gene, CDR3 DNA, CDR3 protein. The D gene is left open where the match is weak. For some rows the clone size is stated as once, few or many, or as a class when expanded; others skip it.

TRBV11-2	NA	TRBD2	TRBJ2-2	TGTGCCAGCAGCTGGACTAGCGACACCGGGGAGCTGTTTTTT	CASSWTSDTGELFF
TRBV9	NA	TRBD2	TRBJ2-5	TGTGCCAGCAGCGTAGGTGAGCGGGGTTCACAAGAGACCCAGTACTTC	CASSVGERGSQETQYF
TRBV10-1	NA	TRBD2	TRBJ2-1	TGCGCCAGCAGTGATGAAAGCCTAGCGGGGAACGAGCAGTTCTTC	CASSDESLAGNEQFF
TRBV6-6	NA	TRBD1	TRBJ1-1	TGTGCCAGCAGTTACCCGGGACAGGGAGACACTGAAGCTTTCTTT	CASSYPGQGDTEAFF
TRBV11-3	NA	NA	TRBJ2-2	TGTGCCAGCAGCTTAGTGAGCGGAACGAACACCGGGGAGCTGTTTTTT	CASSLVSGTNTGELFF
TRBV7-2	NA	NA	TRBJ1-6	TGTGCCAGCAGCTCCCGGGGAGGGGCAAGCTCCTATAATTCACCCCTCCACTTT	CASSSRGGASSYNSPLHF
TRBV7-9	few	TRBD1	TRBJ1-2	TGTGCCAGCAGCTCCAGGACAGGGGGCGCGAACTATGGCTACACCTTC	CASSSRTGGANYGYTF
TRBV25-1	NA	NA	TRBJ1-2	TGTGCCAGCAGTGAATTCCCTTATGGCTACACCTTC	CASSEFPYGYTF
TRBV5-6	NA	TRBD1	TRBJ2-2	TGTGCCAGCAGCTTAGATCCAGGGGGCACCGGGGAGCTGTTTTTT	CASSLDPGGTGELFF
TRBV7-3	NA	TRBD1	TRBJ2-5	TGTGCCAGCAGCTTAACGGGACAGCCACAAGAGACCCAGTACTTC	CASSLTGQPQETQYF
TRBV30	once	TRBD1	TRBJ1-5	TGTGCCTGGAGTGCAAGCCGGGACAGGAGGGGTCAGCCCCAGCATTTT	CAWSASRDRRGQPQHF
TRBV11-3	few	NA	TRBJ2-1	TGTGCCAGCAGCTATGGGGACTTTTCCTACAATGAGCAGTTCTTC	CASSYGDFSYNEQFF
TRBV25-1	NA	NA	TRBJ1-1	TGTGCCAGCAGTGAATCAAAGTCAGCCCAGAACACTGAAGCTTTCTTT	CASSESKSAQNTEAFF
TRBV2	once	NA	TRBJ1-2	TGTGCCAGCAGTGGGGGGAGTCCGATCTATGGCTACACCTTC	CASSGGSPIYGYTF
TRBV5-6	NA	NA	TRBJ1-6	TGTGCCAGCAGCTTTCTCGGACAGAGCTCCTATAATTCACCCCTCCACTTT	CASSFLGQSSYNSPLHF
TRBV7-2	once	NA	TRBJ2-3	TGTGCCAGCAGCTTACTTAACGGGGGCCATTCAAGTTTT	CASSLLNGGHSSF
TRBV5-1	NA	TRBD2	TRBJ2-5	TGCGCCAGCAGCTTGGAAGGGACTAGCGCCCCAGAGACCCAGTACTTC	CASSLEGTSAPETQYF
TRBV14	NA	NA	TRBJ2-1	TGTGCCAGCAGCCCACTCCCTCTTCTGGTGGGGAGCAATGAGCAGTTCTTC	CASSPLPLLVGSNEQFF
TRBV29-1	once	NA	TRBJ2-1	TGCAGCGTTGTATTCTACAATGAGCAGTTCTTC	CSVVFYNEQFF
TRBV18	NA	NA	TRBJ2-7	TGTGCCAGCTCACCGGCGCTGTACGAGCAGTACTTC	CASSPALYEQYF
TRBV2	NA	NA	TRBJ2-5	TGTGCCAGCAGGAGAACAGGGACGGAGACCCAGTACTTC	CASRRTGTETQYF
TRBV7-8	NA	NA	TRBJ1-4	TGTGCCAGCAGCTTAGGAACGGGTACAGCAACTAATGAAAAACTGTTTTTT	CASSLGTGTATNEKLFF
TRBV5-4	NA	TRBD1	TRBJ2-7	TGTGCCAGCAGCTCGGGACAGGGGGCGGGTGGACTTTACGAGCAGTACTTC	CASSSGQGAGGLYEQYF
TRBV2	NA	NA	TRBJ1-2	TGTGCCAGCAGTGCGGATCCCCTCATAGGCTACACCTTC	CASSADPLIGYTF
TRBV12-5	NA	NA	TRBJ2-7	TGTGCTAGTGGTTTGGAGGCGGGATTCATTTACGAGCAGTACTTC	CASGLEAGFIYEQYF
TRBV27	NA	NA	TRBJ2-7	TGTGCCAGCAGTTTAAATGGGCGAGAGCAGTACTTC	CASSLNGREQYF
TRBV7-9	NA	TRBD1	TRBJ2-1	TGTGCCAGCAGCCTCGGGACAGATTCCTACAATGAGCAGTTCTTC	CASSLGTDSYNEQFF
TRBV7-2	NA	TRBD2	TRBJ2-3	TGTGCCAGCAGCTTGGGACTAGCAATGGATACGCAGTATTTT	CASSLGLAMDTQYF
TRBV7-7	NA	NA	TRBJ2-5	TGTGCTAGCAGCTTGGGCAACCAAGAGACCCAGTACTTC	CASSLGNQETQYF
TRBV21-1	NA	NA	TRBJ2-7	TGTGCCAGCACAAATCTGACAGGGGGCGCCGTCTACGAGCAGTACTTC	CASTNLTGGAVYEQYF
TRBV27	NA	NA	TRBJ2-3	TGTGCCAGCAGTTTAACCGGGACTTTCACAGATACGCAGTATTTT	CASSLTGTFTDTQYF
TRBV11-2	NA	NA	TRBJ1-2	TGTGCCAGCAGCGATCCTTGGCAGGCTTTAGGCTACACCTTC	CASSDPWQALGYTF
TRBV10-1	NA	NA	TRBJ2-2	TGCGCCAGCAGCCGAACAGGGACGTCGAACACCGGGGAGCTGTTTTTT	CASSRTGTSNTGELFF
TRBV18	NA	NA	TRBJ1-2	TGTGCCAGCTCACTAGGACCAGGCGCCGCTATCGGCTACACCTTC	CASSLGPGAAIGYTF
TRBV6-1	once	TRBD2	TRBJ2-7	TGTGCCAGCAGTGAATTAATGGGGGGGAGGCGCGAGCAGTACTTC	CASSELMGGRREQYF
TRBV30	NA	TRBD2	TRBJ2-7	TGTGCCTGGGGACTAGCGGGAGAATACGAGCAGTACTTC	CAWGLAGEYEQYF
TRBV4-1	many	TRBD2	TRBJ2-5	TGCGCCAGCAGCGAACCGGGACTAGCGCCAGAGACCCAGTACTTC	CASSEPGLAPETQYF
TRBV6-6	NA	NA	TRBJ2-7	TGTGCCAGCCGTTGGGAAGAGCAGTACTTC	CASRWEEQYF
TRBV20-1	NA	NA	TRBJ2-7	TGCAGTGCCACGCAGACCTACGAGCAGTACTTC	CSATQTYEQYF
TRBV9	NA	TRBD1	TRBJ2-7	TGTACCAGCAGCGTGGGACAGGGTCCTCTCTACGAGCAGTACTTC	CTSSVGQGPLYEQYF
TRBV7-9	NA	NA	TRBJ2-7	TGTGCCAGCAGCTTAGAGGGAGTGAAGCAGTACTTC	CASSLEGVKQYF
TRBV6-5	NA	NA	TRBJ2-5	TGTGCCAGCAGTTACCAGTCAACAGGGCCCGAGACCCAGTACTTC	CASSYQSTGPETQYF
TRBV6-1	NA	NA	TRBJ1-1	TGTGCCAGCAACCGTCCGGAGGGGAGGACTGAAGCTTTCTTT	CASNRPEGRTEAFF
TRBV19	NA	TRBD2	TRBJ2-1	TGTGCCAGTAGAGGAAGCGGGGGATCGAATGAGCAGTTCTTC	CASRGSGGSNEQFF
TRBV28	NA	TRBD1	TRBJ1-1	TGTGCCAGCAGTTCATCGGGACAGGGGAACACTGAAGCTTTCTTT	CASSSSGQGNTEAFF
TRBV5-6	NA	TRBD1	TRBJ2-2	TGTGCCAGCGGGCCGGGACAGACAAACACCGGGGAGCTGTTTTTT	CASGPGQTNTGELFF
TRBV20-1	NA	TRBD1	TRBJ1-2	TGCAGTGCTCCGACAGGGGTCGGCTACACCTTC	CSAPTGVGYTF
TRBV7-2	NA	TRBD1	TRBJ1-2	TGTGCCAGCAGCTTGGACAGGACGAACTATGGCTACACCTTC	CASSLDRTNYGYTF
TRBV30	NA	NA	TRBJ2-3	TGTGCCTGGAGTGTCCGGGCGGCAGATACGCAGTATTTT	CAWSVRAADTQYF
TRBV5-6	NA	NA	TRBJ2-7	TGTGCCAGCAGCTGGGGGCACGAGCAGTACTTC	CASSWGHEQYF